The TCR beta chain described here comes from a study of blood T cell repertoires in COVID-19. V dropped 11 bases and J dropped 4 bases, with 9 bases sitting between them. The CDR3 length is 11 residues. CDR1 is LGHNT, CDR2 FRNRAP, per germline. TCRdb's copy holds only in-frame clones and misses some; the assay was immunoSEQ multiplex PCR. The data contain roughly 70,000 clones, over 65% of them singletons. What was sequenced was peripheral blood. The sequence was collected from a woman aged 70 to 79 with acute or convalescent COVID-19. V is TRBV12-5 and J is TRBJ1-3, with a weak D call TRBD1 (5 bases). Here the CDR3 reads CASRQGNTIYF. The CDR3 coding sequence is TGTGCTTCCCGACAGGGAAACACCATATATTTT.